Each of the 28 T cell receptor beta chains below was sequenced from the same sample in a study of T-cell memory formation after mild COVID-19 (dated by TCRdb to about 2021). Library construction relied on 5' RACE. The sequencer was an Illumina NovaSeq 6000. The public reads were reprocessed in TCRdb via fastp at Q25 and MiXCR, keeping in-frame beta chains. Identical CDR3 protein sequences are pooled into one entry, listed with their most common genes and DNA. Within this sample are 250,000 to 300,000 distinct CDR3 sequences, with around 16% of them counted one time only. The leading ten clones occupy 20% to 25% of the sample. The specimen was PBMCs or a T cell subset sorted from them (not recorded which). These receptors were obtained from a man younger than 30 who had mild COVID-19 (a few samples of this study predate the infection). The sample titles of this study are shuffled in the database, so cell type and time point are left out; the donor was told from shared clones.

The chain has TRBV24-1 and TRBJ2-3, with TRBD1 matching 7 bases. This CDR3 has 17 residues. V shed 3 bases, J shed 4 bases, and the junction held 12 bases outside the gene matches. Germline loops: CDR1 KGHDR, CDR2 SFDVKD. Written as DNA, the CDR3 is TGTGCCACCAGTGATCCCGGACAGGTCGTTAGGCCAGATACGCAGTATTTT. The encoded protein is CATSDPGQVVRPDTQYF.

J is TRBJ1-1 and V is TRBV7-9; D is undetermined. The CDR3 consists of 13 residues. V was cut by 3 bases and J by 11 bases, with 16 bases left in between. Germline V gene sequence: CDR1 SEHNR, CDR2 FQNEAQ (reference sequence). The CDR3 DNA reads TGTGCCAGCAGCTTCCCCTTACGTTCGGCCGCTTTCTTT. This gives the protein CASSFPLRSAAFF.

This clonotype turned up a few times. The V call is TRBV30, the J call TRBJ1-2, with D tentatively TRBD1 (6 bases). CDR3 length: 11 residues. The germline CDR1 and CDR2 sequences are GTSNPN and SVGIG (reference sequence). V lost 2 bases and J lost 9, with 10 bases in between. The CDR3 nucleotides read TGTGCCTGGAGTTTAGGGGGGAGCTACACCTTC. It is translated as CAWSLGGSYTF.

The chain uses TRBV6-2 or TRBV6-3 and TRBJ2-7, with 12 bases lining up with TRBD1. The CDR3 consists of 17 residues. J lost 9 bases, V lost 4 bases, and 16 bases had no gene match. CDR1 and CDR2 from the germline V gene are MNHEY and SVGEGT. In DNA form, the CDR3 reads TGTGCCAGCAGTTTGGGAACCGGGACAGGGGGCGCCCGGGCGCAGTACGTC. Translating gives CASSLGTGTGGARAQYV.

This clonotype was observed at least ten times. V and J are TRBV4-3 and TRBJ2-3; D is undetermined. Looked up from germline, CDR1 is LGHNA and CDR2 is YSLEER. The CDR3 is 16 amino acids. Trimming took 0 bases from V and 2 from J, leaving 12 bases between them. The CDR3 DNA sequence: TGCGCCAGCAGCCAAGATGGGCCGGGTTCCACAGATACGCAGTATTTT. Amino acids: CASSQDGPGSTDTQYF.

The table lists this clonotype with a few counts. The chain combines TRBV7-2 with TRBJ1-1; TRBD1 matches 7 bases. The CDR3 runs 12 residues. Germline CDR1 SGHTA, CDR2 FQGNSA. This CDR3 is CAGGSFNTEAFF. The DNA for the CDR3 is TGTGCAGGGGGCAGCTTTAACACTGAAGCTTTCTTT.

There are many counts of this clonotype. The V call is TRBV10-3, the J call TRBJ1-1; the D is unclear. Trimming cost V 0 bases and J 8 bases, with 7 bases left between them. The CDR3 consists of 12 residues. Germline V gene lookup returns CDR1 ENHRY and CDR2 SYGVKD. The DNA of the CDR3 is TGTGCCATCAGTGAGTCGATAAAAGAAGCTTTCTTT. Translation gives CAISESIKEAFF.

The rearrangement joins TRBV12-3 or TRBV12-4 to TRBJ1-2, with 9 bases fitting TRBD1. With V trimmed by 4 bases and J by 8 bases, 5 bases remained unmatched. The length of the CDR3 is 13 residues. The CDR3 DNA follows: TGTGCCAGCAGTTCGGGACAGGGTAGCGGCTACACCTTC. As protein: CASSSGQGSGYTF.

This clonotype showed up just a few times. CDR3 protein: CASSQDPGSSYEQYF. The CDR3 DNA follows: TGTGCCAGCAGCCAAGATCCGGGGTCTTCCTACGAGCAGTACTTC. The chain recombines TRBV14 with TRBJ2-7, with D possibly TRBD2 on 5 matching bases. The CDR3 spans 15 residues. Looked up from germline, CDR1 is SGHDN and CDR2 is FVKESK. The germline V and J ends were trimmed by 0 bases and 1 base, with 10 bases remaining between them.

This chain connects TRBV7-3 to TRBJ2-1; TRBD1 is a possible D gene (6 bases). The CDR3 runs to 14 residues. Germline assignment: CDR1 SGHTA and CDR2 FQGTGA. V shed 1 base and J shed 4 bases, with 8 bases lying between them. As DNA, the CDR3 is TGTGCCAGCAGCTTAAAGCAGGGGTACAATGAGCAGTTCTTC. It translates to CASSLKQGYNEQFF.

This clonotype was seen a handful of times. V gene TRBV2 combines with J gene TRBJ2-6; tentative D call: TRBD1 (5 bases). CDR3 length equals 14 residues. Germline CDR1 SNHLY, CDR2 FYNNEI. The germline V and J ends were trimmed by 11 bases and 1 base, with 12 bases remaining between them. CDR3 nucleotide sequence: TGTGCCGGAGCTGGGGCGTCTGGGGCCAACGTCCTGACTTTC. Protein: CAGAGASGANVLTF.

This clonotype was picked up a small number of times. This rearrangement joins TRBV7-9 to TRBJ2-1; tentatively, D is TRBD1 (6 bases). Germline V CDR1 and CDR2: SEHNR, FQNEAQ (reference sequence). The ends were cut back, 8 bases at V and 6 bases at J, with 23 bases in the middle. The CDR3 totals 16 residues. The CDR3 sequence: CASPRGAGYGGNEQFF. In nucleotides, the CDR3 is TGTGCCAGCCCCAGGGGTGCAGGGTATGGAGGCAATGAGCAGTTCTTC.

This clonotype has a single count. J is TRBJ1-3 and V is TRBV12-3 or TRBV12-4; the D is unclear. The CDR3 contains 14 residues. The germline V and J ends were trimmed by 5 bases and 2 bases, with 10 bases remaining between them. CDR3 sequence: CASSVWVTGNTIYF. CDR3 bases: TGTGCCAGCAGTGTCTGGGTAACTGGAAACACCATATATTTT.

This clonotype was counted only a few times. The J gene is TRBJ2-3, the V gene TRBV15; maybe TRBD2 (6 bases). V shed 3 bases and J shed 2 bases, with 9 bases lying between them. The CDR3 consists of 14 residues. Looked up from germline, CDR1 is LNHNV and CDR2 is YYDKDF (reference sequence). CDR3 amino acids: CATSSGTFTDTQYF. For the CDR3, the DNA is TGTGCCACCAGCAGCGGGACTTTCACAGATACGCAGTATTTT.

This clonotype has a count of ten or more. The chain has TRBV5-1 and TRBJ2-5; D is perhaps TRBD1 or TRBD2 (5 bases each). The CDR3 sequence is 16 residues long. Germline V CDR1 and CDR2: SGHRS, YFSETQ. V lost 6 bases and J 4 bases, leaving 22 bases between the germline ends. In DNA form, the CDR3 reads TGCGCCAGCATGACCTCCGGGACGCACCTTGGAGAGACCCAGTACTTC. Translated, it gives CASMTSGTHLGETQYF.

V gene TRBV4-3 combines with J gene TRBJ2-6; D may be TRBD1 (5 bases). The CDR3 has 15 amino acids. Looked up from germline, CDR1 is LGHNA and CDR2 is YSLEER. Trimming cost V 3 bases and J 0 bases, with 6 bases left between them. The CDR3 protein is CASSHRASGANVLTF. DNA of the CDR3: TGCGCCAGCAGCCACAGGGCCTCTGGGGCCAACGTCCTGACTTTC.

The rearrangement uses TRBV25-1 and TRBJ2-1; D gene uncertain. With 4 bases removed from V and 7 bases from J, the gap between germline ends came to 5 bases. There are 11 residues in the CDR3. From germline, CDR1 is MGHDK and CDR2 SYGVNS. The CDR3 DNA follows: TGTGCCAGCAGTGGGCAAAATGAGCAGTTCTTC. This codes for CASSGQNEQFF.

This clonotype was seen more than once but under ten times. The CDR3 here is CASSKQVSEQYF. DNA of the CDR3: TGTGCCAGCAGCAAACAGGTCTCCGAGCAGTACTTC. The V call is TRBV7-9, the J call TRBJ2-7; D is possibly TRBD1 (5 bases). The length of the CDR3 is 12 residues. From germline, CDR1 is SEHNR and CDR2 FQNEAQ (reference sequence). Trimming left V 5 bases short and J 6 bases short, with 11 bases between.

This clonotype appeared a few times. The rearrangement joins TRBV4-3 to TRBJ2-7; D is uncertain. Between the trimmed V and J ends, which lost 2 bases and 4 bases, there was a span of 12 bases. The CDR3 is 14 amino acids. The germline V gene has CDR1 LGHNA and CDR2 YSLEER. CDR3 amino acids: CASSQRFGVYEQYF. The CDR3 DNA sequence: TGCGCCAGCAGCCAACGATTTGGGGTGTACGAGCAGTACTTC.

This clonotype was counted many times. The V and J genes are TRBV20-1 and TRBJ2-5; D gene ambiguous. Germline loops: CDR1 DFQATT, CDR2 SNEGSKA (reference sequence). Trimming stripped 4 bases from V and 5 bases from J, with 8 bases between. The CDR3 is 11 residues long. In DNA form, the CDR3 reads TGCAGTGCTACAAGGAGCGAGACCCAGTACTTC. Translating gives CSATRSETQYF.

The rearrangement joins TRBV5-1 to TRBJ1-3, with TRBD1 matching 7 bases. V trimming: 0 bases; J trimming: 2 bases; junction bases outside the gene matches: 5. Per germline, CDR1 SGHRS and CDR2 YFSETQ. The CDR3 totals 16 residues. CDR3 loop: CASSLEGTGAGNTIYF. The CDR3, as DNA: TGCGCCAGCAGCTTGGAGGGAACAGGGGCTGGAAACACCATATATTTT.

The V and J genes are TRBV10-3 and TRBJ2-7; 7 positions agree with TRBD1. V was pared by 11 bases and J by 3 bases, with 10 bases of the junction left unmatched. Germline assignment: CDR1 ENHRY and CDR2 SYGVKD. The CDR3 is made up of 13 amino acids. The CDR3 nucleotides read TGTGCCTCCCGGACAGGTGAAGGCTACGAGCAGTACGTC. As protein: CASRTGEGYEQYV.

The table lists this clonotype with a few counts. The chain is built from TRBV28 and TRBJ2-5, with a weak D call TRBD1 (6 bases). CDR1 and CDR2 from the germline V gene are MDHEN and SYDVKM. The CDR3 sequence is 14 residues long. Trimming left V 2 bases short and J 5 bases short, with 12 bases between. The CDR3 is CASSLRQVSETQYF. CDR3 nucleotide sequence: TGTGCCAGCAGTTTACGACAGGTATCCGAGACCCAGTACTTC.

This clonotype has a handful of counts. The chain combines TRBV10-1 with TRBJ2-7; 9 nucleotides align to TRBD1. The CDR3 has 15 amino acids. V lost 2 bases, J lost 1 base, and 3 bases stayed unmatched. In germline, CDR1 is WNHNN, CDR2 SYGVQD (reference sequence). The CDR3, as DNA: TGCGCCAGCAGTGAGGGACAGGGGCCTTCCTACGAGCAGTACTTC. The encoded protein is CASSEGQGPSYEQYF.

This clonotype came up many times. This rearrangement joins TRBV7-2 to TRBJ2-7; TRBD2 matches 9 bases. Germline-derived CDR1 and CDR2 are SGHTA and FQGNSA. CDR3 length equals 17 residues. The V gene end was trimmed by 5 bases and the J gene end by 2 bases; junction bases not matched to a gene: 13. CDR3 protein: CASSPNAYSGGPYEQYF. The CDR3 DNA is TGTGCCAGCAGCCCCAACGCTTATAGCGGGGGACCCTACGAGCAGTACTTC.

This chain links TRBV12-3 or TRBV12-4 with TRBJ2-5; tentatively, D is TRBD1 (7 bases). With 6 bases removed from V and 4 bases from J, the gap between germline ends came to 18 bases. The CDR3 runs to 15 residues. Here the CDR3 DNA reads TGTGCCAGCAGCGTTGCGGGGACAGCAAGAGAGACCCAGTACTTC. Its translation is CASSVAGTARETQYF.

This clonotype was seen more than once but under ten times. The rearrangement uses TRBV12-3 or TRBV12-4 and TRBJ1-2; D call uncertain. Trimming pared 9 bases from V and 0 bases from J, leaving 11 bases between. This CDR3 region has 13 residues. CDR3 bases: TGTGCCAGTCGTGGGTTAGCTAACTATGGCTACACCTTC. Amino acids: CASRGLANYGYTF.

The chain is built from TRBV12-5 and TRBJ2-3; unclear D gene. The germline V gene encodes CDR1 LGHNT and CDR2 FRNRAP. With 4 bases removed from V and 5 bases from J, the gap between germline ends came to 16 bases. This CDR3 comprises 15 residues. CDR3 sequence: CASGSGYSARDTQYF. CDR3 DNA sequence: TGTGCTAGTGGTTCCGGATACAGTGCGAGAGATACGCAGTATTTT.